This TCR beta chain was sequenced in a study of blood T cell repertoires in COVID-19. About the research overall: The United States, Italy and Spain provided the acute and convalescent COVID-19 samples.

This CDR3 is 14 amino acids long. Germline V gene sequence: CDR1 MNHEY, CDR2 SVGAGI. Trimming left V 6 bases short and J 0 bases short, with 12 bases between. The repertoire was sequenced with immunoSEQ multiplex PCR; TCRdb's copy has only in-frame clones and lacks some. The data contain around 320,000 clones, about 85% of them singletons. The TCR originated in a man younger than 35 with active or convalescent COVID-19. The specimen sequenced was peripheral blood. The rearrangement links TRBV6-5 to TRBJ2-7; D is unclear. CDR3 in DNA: TGTGCCAGCAGGGGTACAGATAGCTCCTACGAGCAGTACTTC. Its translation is CASRGTDSSYEQYF.